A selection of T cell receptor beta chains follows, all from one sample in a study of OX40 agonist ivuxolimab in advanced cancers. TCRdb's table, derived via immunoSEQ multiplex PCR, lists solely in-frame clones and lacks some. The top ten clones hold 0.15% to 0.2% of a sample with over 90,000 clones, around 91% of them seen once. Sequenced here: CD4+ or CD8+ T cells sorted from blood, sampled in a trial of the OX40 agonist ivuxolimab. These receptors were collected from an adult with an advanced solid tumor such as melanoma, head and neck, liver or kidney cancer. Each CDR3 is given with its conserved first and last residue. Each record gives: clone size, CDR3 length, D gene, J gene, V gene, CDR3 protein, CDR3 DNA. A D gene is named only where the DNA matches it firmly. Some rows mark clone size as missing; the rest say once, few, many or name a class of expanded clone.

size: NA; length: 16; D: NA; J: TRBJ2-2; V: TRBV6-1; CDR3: CASSEVAGLSTGELFF; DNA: TGTGCCAGCAGTGAGGTCGCGGGATTATCCACCGGGGAGCTGTTTTTT
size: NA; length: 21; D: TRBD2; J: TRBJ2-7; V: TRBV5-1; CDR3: CASSLIPPVREVPLVFYEQYF; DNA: TGCGCCAGCAGCTTGATCCCTCCTGTGCGGGAGGTGCCCCTAGTGTTCTACGAGCAGTACTTC
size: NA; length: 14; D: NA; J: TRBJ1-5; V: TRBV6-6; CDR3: CASSYSLGNQPQHF; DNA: TGTGCCAGCAGTTACTCCTTGGGGAATCAGCCCCAGCATTTT
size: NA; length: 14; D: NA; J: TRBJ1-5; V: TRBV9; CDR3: CASSGTAVNQPQHF; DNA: TGTGCCAGCAGCGGTACAGCGGTCAATCAGCCCCAGCATTTT
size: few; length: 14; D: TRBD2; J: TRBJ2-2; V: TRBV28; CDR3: CASRLAGNTGELFF; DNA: TGTGCCAGTAGACTAGCGGGAAACACCGGGGAGCTGTTTTTT
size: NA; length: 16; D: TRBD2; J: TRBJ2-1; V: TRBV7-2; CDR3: CASSLGLAGSYNEQFF; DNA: TGTGCCAGCAGCTTAGGCCTAGCGGGATCCTACAATGAGCAGTTCTTC
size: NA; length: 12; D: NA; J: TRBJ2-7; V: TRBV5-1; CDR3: CASSLGKSEQYF; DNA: TGCGCCAGCAGCTTGGGGAAATCCGAGCAGTACTTC
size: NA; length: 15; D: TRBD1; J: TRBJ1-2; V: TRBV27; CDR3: CASRTPGQGARGYTF; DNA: TGTGCCAGCAGAACCCCGGGACAGGGGGCGCGAGGCTACACCTTC
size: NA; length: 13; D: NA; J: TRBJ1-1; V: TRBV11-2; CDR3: CASSLEVWGAAFF; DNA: TGTGCCAGCAGCTTAGAGGTTTGGGGGGCGGCTTTCTTT
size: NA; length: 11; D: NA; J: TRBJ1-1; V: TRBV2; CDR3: CASSDKGEAFF; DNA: TGTGCCAGCAGTGATAAGGGTGAAGCTTTCTTT
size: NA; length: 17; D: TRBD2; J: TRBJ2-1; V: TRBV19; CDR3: CASSIRASGGQRGAQFF; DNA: TGTGCCAGTAGTATAAGGGCTAGCGGGGGCCAAAGAGGAGCGCAGTTCTTC
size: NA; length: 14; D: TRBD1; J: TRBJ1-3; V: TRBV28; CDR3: CASRDSFSGNTIYF; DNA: TGTGCCAGCCGGGACAGCTTCTCTGGAAACACCATATATTTT
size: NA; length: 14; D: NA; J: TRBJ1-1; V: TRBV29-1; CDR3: CSVERRDKNTEAFF; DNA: TGCAGCGTTGAACGTCGGGACAAGAACACTGAAGCTTTCTTT
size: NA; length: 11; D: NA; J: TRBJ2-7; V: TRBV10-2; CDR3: CASSAGYEQYF; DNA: TGCGCCAGCAGTGCGGGGTACGAGCAGTACTTC
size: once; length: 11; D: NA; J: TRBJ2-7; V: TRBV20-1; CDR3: CSAGLTNEQYF; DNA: TGCAGTGCCGGCCTGACTAACGAGCAGTACTTC
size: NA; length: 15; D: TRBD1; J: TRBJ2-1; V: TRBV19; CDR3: CASSIGTGRDNEQFF; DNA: TGTGCCAGTAGTATTGGGACAGGGAGAGACAATGAGCAGTTCTTC
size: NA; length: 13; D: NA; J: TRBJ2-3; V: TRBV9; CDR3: CASSVVAADTQYF; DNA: TGTGCCAGCAGCGTAGTAGCAGCAGATACGCAGTATTTT
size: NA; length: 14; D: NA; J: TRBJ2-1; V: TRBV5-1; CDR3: CASSSVGSYNEQFF; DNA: TGCGCCAGCAGCTCTGTGGGTTCCTACAATGAGCAGTTCTTC
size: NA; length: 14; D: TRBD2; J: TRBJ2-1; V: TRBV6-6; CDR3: CASTSAGTYNEQFF; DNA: TGTGCCAGCACCTCAGCGGGGACCTACAATGAGCAGTTCTTC
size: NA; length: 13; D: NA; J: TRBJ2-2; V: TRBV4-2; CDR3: CASSQGAPGELFF; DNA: TGTGCCAGCAGCCAAGGGGCGCCCGGGGAGCTGTTTTTT
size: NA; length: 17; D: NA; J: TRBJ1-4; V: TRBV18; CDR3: CASSPRGPGATNEKLFF; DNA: TGTGCCAGCTCACCAAGAGGGCCCGGGGCAACTAATGAAAAACTGTTTTTT
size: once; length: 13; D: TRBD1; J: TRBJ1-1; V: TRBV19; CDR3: CASTIRQGRGAFF; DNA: TGTGCCAGTACCATACGACAGGGAAGAGGAGCTTTCTTT
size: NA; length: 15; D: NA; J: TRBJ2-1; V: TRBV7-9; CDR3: CASSPAVSSYNEQFF; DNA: TGTGCCAGCAGCCCTGCCGTGAGCTCCTACAATGAGCAGTTCTTC
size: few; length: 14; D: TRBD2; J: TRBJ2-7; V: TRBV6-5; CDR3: CASRLAGASYEQYF; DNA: TGTGCCAGCAGGCTAGCGGGAGCGTCCTACGAGCAGTACTTC
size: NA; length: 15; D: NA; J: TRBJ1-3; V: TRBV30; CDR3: CAWSGTETSGNTIYF; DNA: TGTGCCTGGAGTGGTACAGAGACCTCTGGAAACACCATATATTTT